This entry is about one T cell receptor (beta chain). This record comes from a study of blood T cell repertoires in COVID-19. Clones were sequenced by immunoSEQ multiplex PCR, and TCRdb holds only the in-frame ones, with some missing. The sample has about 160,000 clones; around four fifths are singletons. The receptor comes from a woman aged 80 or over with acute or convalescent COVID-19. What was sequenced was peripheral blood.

The CDR3 DNA reads as TGTGCCACCAGTGATGGTGGGACAGGGGGGGATACGCAGTATTTT. It is translated as CATSDGGTGGDTQYF. The V gene is TRBV24-1, the J gene TRBJ2-3; TRBD1 agrees at 11 bases. The CDR3 totals 15 residues. Per the germline V gene, CDR1 is KGHDR and CDR2 is SFDVKD. V lost 3 bases, J lost 6 bases, and 4 bases stayed unmatched.